This is a list of T cell receptor beta chains from one sample in a study of T cell responses to AZD1222 COVID-19 vaccine. Clones were read by immunoSEQ multiplex PCR, and TCRdb kept only the in-frame ones, dropping some. The sample includes 130,000 or so clones, roughly nine tenths of them seen just once. Sample: peripheral blood, taken on day 0 of AZD1222 vaccination. The receptors here all came from an adult in good health. Both conserved end residues are part of each CDR3. A D gene is named only where the DNA matches it firmly. Not every row has a clone size; where given, it reads once, few, many or a size class.

abundance: .
v_gene: TRBV5-5
d_gene: TRBD2
j_gene: TRBJ2-3
CDR3nt: TGTGCCAGCAGCCTTAGCGGGGGCCCCACAGATACGCAGTATTTT
CDR3aa: CASSLSGGPTDTQYF

abundance: .
v_gene: TRBV7-9
d_gene: .
j_gene: TRBJ2-5
CDR3nt: TGTGCCAGCAGCTTAGGGGGGGAACAGGGGACCCAGTACTTC
CDR3aa: CASSLGGEQGTQYF

abundance: once
v_gene: TRBV7-7
d_gene: .
j_gene: TRBJ2-5
CDR3nt: TGTGTTAGCAGCTTTTCGCGGCAAGAGACCCAGTACTTC
CDR3aa: CVSSFSRQETQYF

abundance: .
v_gene: TRBV4-1
d_gene: TRBD1
j_gene: TRBJ2-6
CDR3nt: TGCGCCAGCAGGGGACAGGGCAGAATCTCTGGGGCCAACGTCCTGACTTTC
CDR3aa: CASRGQGRISGANVLTF

abundance: .
v_gene: TRBV2
d_gene: TRBD1
j_gene: TRBJ1-2
CDR3nt: TGTGCCAGCAGTGGATTGGAGACAGGGTCCGGCTACACCTTC
CDR3aa: CASSGLETGSGYTF

abundance: .
v_gene: TRBV30
d_gene: .
j_gene: TRBJ1-4
CDR3nt: TGTGCCTGGAACCCAGGGGCAAGCGAAAAACTGTTTTTT
CDR3aa: CAWNPGASEKLFF

abundance: .
v_gene: TRBV6-4
d_gene: .
j_gene: TRBJ1-6
CDR3nt: TGTGCCAGCCGGACCGAGGTTGGCTCACCCCTCCACTTT
CDR3aa: CASRTEVGSPLHF

abundance: .
v_gene: TRBV28
d_gene: .
j_gene: TRBJ1-3
CDR3nt: TGTGCCAGCAGCCCTGGGGACTCTGGAAACACCATATATTTT
CDR3aa: CASSPGDSGNTIYF

abundance: .
v_gene: TRBV9
d_gene: .
j_gene: TRBJ2-3
CDR3nt: TGTGCCAGCAGCGTAGGATGGGCAGATACGCAGTATTTT
CDR3aa: CASSVGWADTQYF

abundance: .
v_gene: TRBV4-1
d_gene: TRBD1
j_gene: TRBJ1-1
CDR3nt: TGCGCCAGCAGCCACCGCCCGGGACAGGGTGCGAGCACTGAAGCTTTCTTT
CDR3aa: CASSHRPGQGASTEAFF

abundance: .
v_gene: TRBV4-1
d_gene: .
j_gene: TRBJ1-2
CDR3nt: TGCGCCAGCACCCAGGGAGGCTCCTCGTGGGACTATGGCTACACCTTC
CDR3aa: CASTQGGSSWDYGYTF

abundance: .
v_gene: TRBV19
d_gene: TRBD1
j_gene: TRBJ1-1
CDR3nt: TGTGCCACGGGGACAGCCAACACTGAAGCTTTCTTT
CDR3aa: CATGTANTEAFF

abundance: .
v_gene: TRBV4-1
d_gene: .
j_gene: TRBJ2-3
CDR3nt: TGCGCCAGCAGCCCCTCGGACAGCACAGATACGCAGTATTTT
CDR3aa: CASSPSDSTDTQYF

abundance: .
v_gene: TRBV28
d_gene: .
j_gene: TRBJ1-2
CDR3nt: TGTGCCAGCAGTTCGGGGCAAAGCTATGGCTACACCTTC
CDR3aa: CASSSGQSYGYTF

abundance: .
v_gene: TRBV7-9
d_gene: .
j_gene: TRBJ1-6
CDR3nt: TGTGCCGCCGCCGGGGTTCGGGAATCACCCCTCCACTTT
CDR3aa: CAAAGVRESPLHF

abundance: once
v_gene: TRBV2
d_gene: .
j_gene: TRBJ1-4
CDR3nt: TGTGCCAGCAAGACGGACAGTACTAATGAAAAACTGTTTTTT
CDR3aa: CASKTDSTNEKLFF

abundance: .
v_gene: TRBV7-2
d_gene: .
j_gene: TRBJ1-1
CDR3nt: TGTGCCAGCAGTCAGGACCAAAACACTGAAGCTTTCTTT
CDR3aa: CASSQDQNTEAFF

abundance: .
v_gene: TRBV6-2/TRBV6-3
d_gene: .
j_gene: TRBJ2-1
CDR3nt: TGTGCCAGCAGTTACTCGAATATTAGCTCCTACAATGAGCAGTTCTTC
CDR3aa: CASSYSNISSYNEQFF

abundance: .
v_gene: TRBV10-2
d_gene: .
j_gene: TRBJ1-1
CDR3nt: TGCGCCAGCAGTGAGGGGGAGGGTTGGGCTGAAGCTTTCTTT
CDR3aa: CASSEGEGWAEAFF

abundance: once
v_gene: TRBV2
d_gene: TRBD1
j_gene: TRBJ1-5
CDR3nt: TGTGCCAGCAGTGATTCCAGGGGGGGCAATCAGCCCCAGCATTTT
CDR3aa: CASSDSRGGNQPQHF

abundance: .
v_gene: TRBV10-3
d_gene: .
j_gene: TRBJ2-5
CDR3nt: TGTGCCATCAGTGCTAACGATCAGGGGAAAGGGGAGACCCAGTACTTC
CDR3aa: CAISANDQGKGETQYF

abundance: .
v_gene: TRBV11-2
d_gene: TRBD2
j_gene: TRBJ2-7
CDR3nt: TGTGCCAGCAGCGAACCACTTACGGGGCGGGGGGTCGAGAACGAGCAGTACTTC
CDR3aa: CASSEPLTGRGVENEQYF

abundance: .
v_gene: TRBV7-2
d_gene: .
j_gene: TRBJ1-5
CDR3nt: TGTGCCAGCAGACTTCATAGCAATCAGCCCCAGCATTTT
CDR3aa: CASRLHSNQPQHF

abundance: .
v_gene: TRBV11-3
d_gene: TRBD2
j_gene: TRBJ2-3
CDR3nt: TGTGCCAGCAGCTTAGGTTTAGCGGGAAGCACAGATACGCAGTATTTT
CDR3aa: CASSLGLAGSTDTQYF

abundance: .
v_gene: TRBV9
d_gene: .
j_gene: TRBJ1-5
CDR3nt: TGTGCCAGCAGCGTAGCGGAGGGGAAACAGCCCCAGCATTTT
CDR3aa: CASSVAEGKQPQHF

abundance: .
v_gene: TRBV7-6
d_gene: .
j_gene: TRBJ1-1
CDR3nt: TGTGCCAGCAGCTTATACGAAGGGGCCACTGAAGCTTTCTTT
CDR3aa: CASSLYEGATEAFF

abundance: .
v_gene: TRBV4-3
d_gene: .
j_gene: TRBJ1-2
CDR3nt: TGCGCCAGCAGCCAAGGGGCAGGGAGCAATGGCTACACCTTC
CDR3aa: CASSQGAGSNGYTF

abundance: .
v_gene: TRBV7-8
d_gene: .
j_gene: TRBJ1-6
CDR3nt: TGTGCCAGCAGCTTCAGGGAACTGTCCTATAATTCACCCCTCCACTTT
CDR3aa: CASSFRELSYNSPLHF

abundance: few
v_gene: TRBV7-9
d_gene: .
j_gene: TRBJ2-7
CDR3nt: TGTGCCAGCAGCCCTAGCTCGACCTACGAGCAGTACTTC
CDR3aa: CASSPSSTYEQYF

abundance: .
v_gene: TRBV4-3
d_gene: .
j_gene: TRBJ1-4
CDR3nt: TGCGCCAGCAGCCAAGCCTTTCGGGCCGAGAATGAAAAACTGTTTTTT
CDR3aa: CASSQAFRAENEKLFF

abundance: .
v_gene: TRBV18
d_gene: .
j_gene: TRBJ1-1
CDR3nt: TGTGCCAGCTCATCCTGGGAGGCCTTGGAGCTGGGCACTGAAGCTTTCTTT
CDR3aa: CASSSWEALELGTEAFF

abundance: .
v_gene: TRBV7-2
d_gene: TRBD1
j_gene: TRBJ2-7
CDR3nt: TGTGCCAGCAGCCCACAGGGGGCCTACGAGCAGTACTTC
CDR3aa: CASSPQGAYEQYF

abundance: .
v_gene: TRBV6-1
d_gene: .
j_gene: TRBJ1-1
CDR3nt: TGTGCCAGCAGTGAAGTGGCTGAAGCTTTCTTT
CDR3aa: CASSEVAEAFF

abundance: .
v_gene: TRBV27
d_gene: .
j_gene: TRBJ1-1
CDR3nt: TGTGCCAGCAGTTTACCCCACAGGGCAGGAACTGAAGCTTTCTTT
CDR3aa: CASSLPHRAGTEAFF

abundance: .
v_gene: TRBV6-6
d_gene: .
j_gene: TRBJ2-2
CDR3nt: TGTGCCAGCAGCATCTGGGACCTCGGCGGGGAGCTGTTTTTT
CDR3aa: CASSIWDLGGELFF

abundance: .
v_gene: TRBV15
d_gene: .
j_gene: TRBJ2-7
CDR3nt: TGTGCCACCAGCAGACCGAGCTCCTACGAGCAGTACTTC
CDR3aa: CATSRPSSYEQYF

abundance: .
v_gene: TRBV7-9
d_gene: .
j_gene: TRBJ1-1
CDR3nt: TGTGCCAGCAGCTTCCTCCTCGACACTGAAGCTTTCTTT
CDR3aa: CASSFLLDTEAFF

abundance: .
v_gene: TRBV12-3/TRBV12-4
d_gene: .
j_gene: TRBJ1-1
CDR3nt: TGTGCCAGCAGCCAAGGACGGGACACTGAAGCTTTCTTT
CDR3aa: CASSQGRDTEAFF

abundance: once
v_gene: TRBV19
d_gene: .
j_gene: TRBJ2-3
CDR3nt: TGTGCCAGTAGTAGTGGGCGGGATACGCAGTATTTT
CDR3aa: CASSSGRDTQYF

abundance: .
v_gene: TRBV6-5
d_gene: .
j_gene: TRBJ1-5
CDR3nt: TGTGCCAGCAGTTACTCATTAGAGGGGGATCAGCCCCAGCATTTT
CDR3aa: CASSYSLEGDQPQHF

abundance: .
v_gene: TRBV10-2
d_gene: .
j_gene: TRBJ1-1
CDR3nt: TGCGCCAGCAGACGGGGCGAGAACACTGAAGCTTTCTTT
CDR3aa: CASRRGENTEAFF

abundance: .
v_gene: TRBV11-2
d_gene: .
j_gene: TRBJ2-3
CDR3nt: TGTGCCAGCACCCCCATTGGTGACGGCCGGCCAGATACGCAGTATTTT
CDR3aa: CASTPIGDGRPDTQYF

abundance: .
v_gene: TRBV21-1
d_gene: .
j_gene: TRBJ1-5
CDR3nt: TGTGCCAGCAGCACCTCCCGGAGCCCAGGGCCCCAGCATTTT
CDR3aa: CASSTSRSPGPQHF

abundance: .
v_gene: TRBV6-2/TRBV6-3
d_gene: .
j_gene: TRBJ1-5
CDR3nt: TGTGCCAGCAGTCGGGGTAGAAATCAGCCCCAGCATTTT
CDR3aa: CASSRGRNQPQHF

abundance: .
v_gene: TRBV7-8
d_gene: .
j_gene: TRBJ2-7
CDR3nt: TGTGCCAGCAGCTTAGGGACAGTCGTCTACGAGCAGTACTTC
CDR3aa: CASSLGTVVYEQYF

abundance: .
v_gene: TRBV19
d_gene: TRBD1
j_gene: TRBJ2-7
CDR3nt: TGTGCCAGTAGCTTTGACAGGGACGAGCAGTACTTC
CDR3aa: CASSFDRDEQYF

abundance: .
v_gene: TRBV30
d_gene: .
j_gene: TRBJ1-5
CDR3nt: TGTGCCTGGAGGGAGGGGGGGCCCCAGCATTTT
CDR3aa: CAWREGGPQHF

abundance: .
v_gene: TRBV27
d_gene: .
j_gene: TRBJ2-3
CDR3nt: TGTGCCAGCAGTTCTCGCGAGGGGATTACGGCAGATACGCAGTATTTT
CDR3aa: CASSSREGITADTQYF

abundance: .
v_gene: TRBV2
d_gene: .
j_gene: TRBJ2-5
CDR3nt: TGTGCCAGCAGTGAACAAATGGGCGGGCCCCAGTACTTC
CDR3aa: CASSEQMGGPQYF

abundance: .
v_gene: TRBV5-5
d_gene: .
j_gene: TRBJ2-6
CDR3nt: TGTGCCAGCAGCTTGGCCGTGGGGGCTGGGGCCAACGTCCTGACTTTC
CDR3aa: CASSLAVGAGANVLTF

abundance: .
v_gene: TRBV7-3
d_gene: TRBD1
j_gene: TRBJ2-5
CDR3nt: TGTGCCAGCAGCTATGTTCCGGGACAGGGCCAAGAGACCCAGTACTTC
CDR3aa: CASSYVPGQGQETQYF

abundance: .
v_gene: TRBV7-8
d_gene: .
j_gene: TRBJ2-7
CDR3nt: TGTGCCAGCAGCTTAGTTCCGACACCGAGCTCCTACGAGCAGTACTTC
CDR3aa: CASSLVPTPSSYEQYF

abundance: .
v_gene: TRBV7-2
d_gene: TRBD2
j_gene: TRBJ2-7
CDR3nt: TGTGCCAGCAGCCTACTGGCGGGAGATAGCGAGCAGTACTTC
CDR3aa: CASSLLAGDSEQYF

abundance: .
v_gene: TRBV7-9
d_gene: .
j_gene: TRBJ1-5
CDR3nt: TGTGCCAGCAGCTCTACCGGGAGCGGCAATCAGCCCCAGCATTTT
CDR3aa: CASSSTGSGNQPQHF